One and the same sample provided the 15 T cell receptor beta chains below, sequenced in a study of Ad26.COV2.S vaccination and SARS-CoV-2 variants. Treatment indicated: around 19 received Ad26.COV2.S at low or high dose, single or two shots; several received placebo; per-sample allocation not given. Sample collection was performed on day 63 after the first vaccine or placebo injection. TCRdb's copy holds only in-frame clones and misses some; the assay was immunoSEQ multiplex PCR. The repertoire includes hundreds of thousands of clones, about 88% of them detected once, and 5.5% to 7% sits in the top ten. The sample here was peripheral blood, taken in a trial of Ad26.COV2.S vaccine versus placebo. These receptors all come from a person aged 18-65 years who received the Ad26.COV2.S COVID-19 vaccine or a placebo.

The chain employs TRBV9 and TRBJ2-2, with a tentative D call TRBD1 (6 bases). Germline V gene data show CDR1 as SGDLS and CDR2 as YYNGEE. V shed 0 bases and J shed 4 bases, with 13 bases lying between them. The CDR3 totals 16 residues. The CDR3 DNA sequence: TGTGCCAGCAGCGTAGTAGTGGGGACAATCACCGGGGAGCTGTTTTTT. This codes for CASSVVVGTITGELFF.

This clone was detected only a few times. J is TRBJ2-7 and V is TRBV5-1, with a tentative D call TRBD1 (6 bases). Germline V gene data show CDR1 as SGHRS and CDR2 as YFSETQ. CDR3 length: 16 amino acids. The V end was cut by 0 bases, the J end by 0 bases, with 13 bases between. CDR3 residues: CASSLDMDSSSYEQYF. CDR3 DNA sequence: TGCGCCAGCAGCTTGGACATGGACAGCAGCTCCTACGAGCAGTACTTC. The full variable domain, with the rest looked up from reference TRBV5-1 and TRBJ2-7, is KAGVTQTPRYLIKTRGQQVTLSCSPISGHRSVSWYQQTPGQGLQFLFEYFSETQRNKGNFPGRFSGRQFSNSRSEMNVSTLELGDSALYLCASSLDMDSSSYEQYFGPGTRLTVT.

The rearrangement joins TRBV5-8 to TRBJ2-3; possible D gene TRBD1, 5 bases. Per germline, CDR1 SGHTS and CDR2 YDEGEE. The V gene lost 2 bases and the J gene lost 1 base, with 17 bases spanning the gap. The CDR3 is 17 amino acids. The chain's CDR3 is CASSFSGNVEGTDTQYF. In DNA form, the CDR3 reads TGTGCCAGCAGCTTTTCAGGGAACGTCGAAGGCACAGATACGCAGTATTTT.

The chain employs TRBV18 and TRBJ1-5; D is ambiguous. Germline values: CDR1 KGHSH, CDR2 LQKENI. The CDR3 is made up of 13 amino acids. Trimming removed 3 bases from V and 3 bases from J, with 6 bases in between. CDR3 coding DNA: TGTGCCAGCTCACCTTCCCTCAATCAGCCCCAGCATTTT. It yields the protein CASSPSLNQPQHF.

This chain's CDR3 is CASSQDRGRQFF. The CDR3 region has the DNA TGTGCCAGCAGCCAAGACAGGGGACGTCAGTTCTTC. The chain couples TRBV14 to TRBJ2-1, with D possibly matching TRBD1 (6 bases). From germline, CDR1 is SGHDN and CDR2 FVKESK. This CDR3 is 12 amino acids long. V lost 0 bases and J 13 bases, leaving 10 bases between the germline ends.

The chain joins TRBV29-1 to TRBJ2-2; TRBD1 might be the D (6 bases). The V end lost 7 bases, the J end lost 1 base, and 7 bases lay between the germline ends. Germline values: CDR1 SQVTM, CDR2 ANQGSEA. The CDR3 consists of 12 residues. The CDR3 loop reads CSGTENTGELFF. The DNA for the CDR3 is TGCAGCGGGACAGAGAACACCGGGGAGCTGTTTTTT.

This clone showed up just once. The chain links TRBV7-2 to TRBJ2-1, with D hard to call. CDR1 and CDR2 (germline): SGHTA, FQGNSA. The CDR3 extends over 15 amino acids. V lost 7 bases and J 7 bases, leaving 20 bases between the germline ends. CDR3 amino acids: CASKRPGADSNEQFF. The CDR3 region has the DNA TGTGCCAGCAAACGGCCAGGTGCTGATTCGAATGAGCAGTTCTTC.

The chain carries TRBV6-4 and TRBJ2-2; 9 nucleotides line up with TRBD1. This CDR3 is 18 amino acids long. From germline, CDR1 is MRHNA and CDR2 SNTAGT. With 6 bases clipped from V and 2 bases from J, the junction kept 13 bases outside the gene matches. The CDR3: CASRQSGTGFGNTGELFF. In nucleotides, the CDR3 is TGTGCCAGCAGGCAATCGGGGACAGGGTTCGGTAACACCGGGGAGCTGTTTTTT.

The rearrangement uses TRBV7-3 and TRBJ2-4; D is unclear. Germline V gene sequence: CDR1 SGHTA, CDR2 FQGTGA. The CDR3 covers 11 residues. The V gene lost 2 bases and the J gene lost 7 bases, with 3 bases spanning the gap. CDR3 sequence: CASSLGNIQYF. CDR3 in DNA: TGTGCCAGCAGCTTAGGGAACATTCAGTACTTC.

This clone has just one count. The chain has TRBV5-1 and TRBJ2-7, with 10 positions matching TRBD1. CDR3 length equals 13 residues. The trim removed 7 bases at V and 3 bases at J, leaving 4 bases unmatched. Per the germline V gene, CDR1 is SGHRS and CDR2 is YFSETQ. CDR3 protein: CASRRDRGYEQYF. The CDR3 coding sequence is TGCGCCAGCCGACGGGACAGGGGCTACGAGCAGTACTTC.

The chain employs TRBV28 and TRBJ1-2; D not certain. The CDR3 is made up of 13 amino acids. The ends were cut back, 3 bases at V and 3 bases at J, with 8 bases in the middle. Germline-derived CDR1 and CDR2 are MDHEN and SYDVKM. The CDR3 sequence is CASSLRPDYGYTF. DNA for the CDR3: TGTGCCAGCAGTTTGAGGCCGGACTATGGCTACACCTTC.

The chain has TRBV7-9 and TRBJ1-1; no reliable D call. Germline V CDR1 and CDR2: SEHNR, FQNEAQ (reference sequence). V shed 5 bases and J shed 7 bases, with 8 bases lying between them. CDR3 length: 11 amino acids. The CDR3 loop is CASSPISEAFF. The CDR3 nucleotides read TGTGCCAGCAGCCCGATCAGTGAAGCTTTCTTT.

J is TRBJ2-3 and V is TRBV15; TRBD1 aligns across 10 bases. The CDR3 has 16 amino acids. V lost 4 bases to trimming and J lost 3 bases; unmatched junction nucleotides: 7. Germline-derived CDR1 and CDR2 are LNHNV and YYDKDF (reference sequence). The CDR3 DNA sequence: TGTGCCACCAGCACTGCCGGGACAGGGGTAACAGATACGCAGTATTTT. This codes for CATSTAGTGVTDTQYF.

This rearrangement joins TRBV12-3 or TRBV12-4 to TRBJ1-3; perhaps TRBD1 as D (6 bases). The CDR3 loop spans 13 amino acids. V was shortened by 6 bases and J by 4 bases, with 10 bases between the two germline ends. The CDR3 bases are TGTGCCAGCAGGACAGGTTCCGGAAACACCATATATTTT. Protein sequence: CASRTGSGNTIYF.

The chain has TRBV5-1 and TRBJ1-2; D not resolved. CDR1 and CDR2 (germline): SGHRS, YFSETQ. This CDR3 is 13 amino acids long. With 4 bases removed from V and 5 bases from J, the gap between germline ends came to 12 bases. In DNA form, the CDR3 reads TGCGCCAGCAGCCTGACTCCTGGGTATGGCTACACCTTC. The encoded protein is CASSLTPGYGYTF.